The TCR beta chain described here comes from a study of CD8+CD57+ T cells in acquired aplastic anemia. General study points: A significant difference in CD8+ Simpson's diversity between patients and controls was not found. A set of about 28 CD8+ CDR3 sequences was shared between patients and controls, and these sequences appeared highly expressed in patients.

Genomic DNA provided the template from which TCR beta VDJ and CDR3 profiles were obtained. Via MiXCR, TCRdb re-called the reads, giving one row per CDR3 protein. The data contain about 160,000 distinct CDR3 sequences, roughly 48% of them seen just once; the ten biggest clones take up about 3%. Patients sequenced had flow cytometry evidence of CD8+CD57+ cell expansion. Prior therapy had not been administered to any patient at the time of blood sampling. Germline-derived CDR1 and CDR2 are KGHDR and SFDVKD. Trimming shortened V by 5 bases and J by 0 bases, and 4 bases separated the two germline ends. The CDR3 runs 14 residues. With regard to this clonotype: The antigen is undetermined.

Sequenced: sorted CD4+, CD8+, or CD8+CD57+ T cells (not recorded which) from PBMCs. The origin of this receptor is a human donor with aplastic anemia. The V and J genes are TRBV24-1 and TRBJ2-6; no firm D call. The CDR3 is CATSAPSGANVLTF. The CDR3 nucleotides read TGTGCCACCAGTGCCCCCTCTGGGGCCAACGTCCTGACTTTC.